This T cell receptor (beta chain) was recovered during a study of blood T cell repertoires in COVID-19 (dated by TCRdb to 2020 to 2022). About the study as a whole: Samples covering the acute and convalescent phases of COVID-19 were provided by collaborators in the United States, Italy and Spain. The sample metadata nearly always contained a de-identified subject ID, COVID-19 status, age in years and sex. The prospective study material was composed of cDNA or gDNA derived from T cells, B-cell-depleted T cells, or PBMCs. The samples were drawn from the first 160 participants of the ongoing ImmuneRACE study and from 1,254 subjects provided by 6 global collaborators. Deeply sampled blood TCRbeta repertoires from subjects exposed to, actively infected with, or recovered from COVID-19 were included in the dataset. Where available, HLA class I and class II types were obtained from metadata supplied by the sample provider rather than from assay-based typing. The repertoires were released in a freely available public database meant as a resource for research on the immune response to SARS-CoV-2. On the study overall, not on this receptor specifically: Clinical and demographic metadata were provided uncurated, with the amount varying by source and participant.

The immunoSEQ Assay, a bias-controlled multiplex PCR, was used to amplify TCRbeta CDR3 regions from genomic DNA. In the paper's pipeline: Nucleated cell counts per sample were estimated from amplification of reference gene primers within the assay. To quantify the absolute abundance of each unique TCRbeta CDR3 rearrangement, sequence reads were collapsed and filtered. For each sample, productive Simpson clonality was calculated as the square root of Simpson's diversity index over productive rearrangements. The clones in this table, taken by TCRdb from immuneACCESS, are in-frame only. Not every clone is retained; where verified, under half of the shortfall comes from an unresolved V gene, and the cause of the rest is unknown. For V, J and clone size, that table is used; D and trimming come from the DNA. The sample table holds some 70,000 clones, of which about 91% were seen once. The ten largest clones take up under 15% of the sample.

Each collaborating institution followed its own protocols to collect whole blood in K2EDTA tubes. Collaborator samples were shipped for TCRbeta analysis as frozen whole blood, isolated PBMCs, or DNA extracted from either sample type. The CDR3 runs 15 residues from the cysteine to the phenylalanine. Solely the CDR3 DNA is kept, with 45 bases framed from the first base. Per the germline V gene, MDHEN is the CDR1 and SYDVKM is the CDR2. Relative to germline, V is 8 bases shorter and J is 6 bases shorter, with 20 bases between their ends. With respect to this clone: Its antigen remains undetermined. No per-base quality is available; no much larger clone lies one base away.

The chain is assembled from TRBV28 and TRBJ1-5, with a tentative D gene TRBD1 over 5 matching bases. Sequencing was carried out using peripheral blood. The receptor comes from a human donor with active COVID-19. The donor label of this sample is uncertain. This receptor carries the CDR3 CASGGTRDSGQPQHF. The nucleotides are TGTGCCAGCGGCGGGACGAGAGATAGTGGTCAGCCCCAGCATTTT.